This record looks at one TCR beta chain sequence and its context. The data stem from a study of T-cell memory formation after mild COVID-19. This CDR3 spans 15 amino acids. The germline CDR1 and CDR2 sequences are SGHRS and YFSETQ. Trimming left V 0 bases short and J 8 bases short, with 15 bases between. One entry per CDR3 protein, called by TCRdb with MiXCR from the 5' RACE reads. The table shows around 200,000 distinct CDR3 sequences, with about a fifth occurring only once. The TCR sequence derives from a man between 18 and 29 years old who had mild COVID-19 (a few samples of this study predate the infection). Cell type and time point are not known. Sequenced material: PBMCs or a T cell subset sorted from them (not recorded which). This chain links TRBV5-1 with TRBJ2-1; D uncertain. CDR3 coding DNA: TGCGCCAGCAGCTTGGACCCCGGGCCAAGCGATGAGCAGTTCTTC. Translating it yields CASSLDPGPSDEQFF.